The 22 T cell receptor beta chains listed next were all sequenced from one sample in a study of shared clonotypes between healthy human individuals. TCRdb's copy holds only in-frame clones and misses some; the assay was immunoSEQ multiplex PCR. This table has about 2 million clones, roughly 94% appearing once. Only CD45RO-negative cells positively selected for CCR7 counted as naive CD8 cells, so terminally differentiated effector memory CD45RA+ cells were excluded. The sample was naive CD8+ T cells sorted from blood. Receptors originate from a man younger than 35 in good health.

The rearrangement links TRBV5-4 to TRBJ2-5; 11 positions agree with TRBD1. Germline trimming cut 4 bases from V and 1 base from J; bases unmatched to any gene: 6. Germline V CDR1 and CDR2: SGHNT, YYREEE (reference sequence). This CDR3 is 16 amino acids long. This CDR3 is CASSQGGTGGQETQYF. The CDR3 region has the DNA TGTGCCAGCAGCCAGGGTGGGACAGGGGGCCAAGAGACCCAGTACTTC.

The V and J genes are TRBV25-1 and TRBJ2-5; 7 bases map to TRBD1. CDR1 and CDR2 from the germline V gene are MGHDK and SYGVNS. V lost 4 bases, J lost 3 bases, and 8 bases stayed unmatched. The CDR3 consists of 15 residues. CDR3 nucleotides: TGTGCCAGCAGTGTTCGCCAGGGGGTAAAAGAGACCCAGTACTTC. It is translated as CASSVRQGVKETQYF.

The CDR3 DNA reads TGTGCCAGTAGTATTGGATCCCTGACCGGGGAGCTGTTTTTT. Amino acids: CASSIGSLTGELFF. This rearrangement joins TRBV19 to TRBJ2-2; D is ambiguous. CDR1 is LNHDA, CDR2 SQIVND, per germline (reference sequence). Trimming removed 3 bases from V and 5 bases from J, with 10 bases in between. This CDR3 region has 14 residues.

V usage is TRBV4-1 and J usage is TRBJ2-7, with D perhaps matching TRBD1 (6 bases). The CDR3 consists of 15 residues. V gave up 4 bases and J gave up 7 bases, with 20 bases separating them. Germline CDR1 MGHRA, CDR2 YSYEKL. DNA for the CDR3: TGCGCCAGCAGCCCCCCGAGTACAGGCCAGGGGGAGCAGTACTTC. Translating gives CASSPPSTGQGEQYF.

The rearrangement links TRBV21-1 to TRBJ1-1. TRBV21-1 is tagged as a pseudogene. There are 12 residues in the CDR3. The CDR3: CASSKVLSEAFF. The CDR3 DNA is TGTGCCAGCAGCAAAGTATTAAGTGAAGCTTTCTTT.

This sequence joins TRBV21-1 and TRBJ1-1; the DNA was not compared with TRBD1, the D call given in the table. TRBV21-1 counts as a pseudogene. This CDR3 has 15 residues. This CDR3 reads CASSNDIRMNTEAFF. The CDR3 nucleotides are TGTGCCAGCAGCAACGACATCCGGATGAACACTGAAGCTTTCTTT.

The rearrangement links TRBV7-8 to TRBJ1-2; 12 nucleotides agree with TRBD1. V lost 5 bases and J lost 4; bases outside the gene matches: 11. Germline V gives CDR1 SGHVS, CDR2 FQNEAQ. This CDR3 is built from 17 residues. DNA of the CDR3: TGTGCCAGCAGCCTCGAGGGACAGGGGGCGGAGAGCTATGGCTACACCTTC. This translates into CASSLEGQGAESYGYTF.

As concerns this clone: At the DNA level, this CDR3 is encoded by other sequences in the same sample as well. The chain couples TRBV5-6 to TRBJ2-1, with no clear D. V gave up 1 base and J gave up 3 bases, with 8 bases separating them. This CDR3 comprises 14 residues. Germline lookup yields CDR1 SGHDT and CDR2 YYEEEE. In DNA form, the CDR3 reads TGTGCCAGCAGCTTGTTTAGCAGCTACAATGAGCAGTTCTTC. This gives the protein CASSLFSSYNEQFF.

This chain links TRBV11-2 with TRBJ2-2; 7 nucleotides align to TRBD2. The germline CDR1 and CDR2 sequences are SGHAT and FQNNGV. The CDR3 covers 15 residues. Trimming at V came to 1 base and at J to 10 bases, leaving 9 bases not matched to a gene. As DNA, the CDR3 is TGTGCCAGCAGCTTAGCTCCTAGCGGAGCAGTGGAGCTGTTTTTT. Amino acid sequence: CASSLAPSGAVELFF.

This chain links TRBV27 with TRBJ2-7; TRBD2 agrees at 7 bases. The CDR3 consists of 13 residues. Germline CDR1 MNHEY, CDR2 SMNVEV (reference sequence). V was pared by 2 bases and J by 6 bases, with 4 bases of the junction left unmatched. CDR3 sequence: CASSLGSGGEQYF. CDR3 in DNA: TGTGCCAGCAGTTTAGGGTCGGGGGGCGAGCAGTACTTC.

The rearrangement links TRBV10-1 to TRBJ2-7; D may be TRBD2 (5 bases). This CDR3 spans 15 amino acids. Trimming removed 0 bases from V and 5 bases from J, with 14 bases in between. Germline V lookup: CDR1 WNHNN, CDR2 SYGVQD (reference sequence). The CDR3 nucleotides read TGCGCCAGCAGTGAGTCGAGAGGGTGGAATGACGAGCAGTACTTC. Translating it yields CASSESRGWNDEQYF.

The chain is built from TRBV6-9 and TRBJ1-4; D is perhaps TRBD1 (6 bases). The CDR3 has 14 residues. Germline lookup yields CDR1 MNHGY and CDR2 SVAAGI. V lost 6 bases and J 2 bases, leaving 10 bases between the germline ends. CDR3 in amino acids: CASRVGGTNEKLFF. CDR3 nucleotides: TGTGCCAGCAGGGTGGGGGGCACTAATGAAAAACTGTTTTTT.

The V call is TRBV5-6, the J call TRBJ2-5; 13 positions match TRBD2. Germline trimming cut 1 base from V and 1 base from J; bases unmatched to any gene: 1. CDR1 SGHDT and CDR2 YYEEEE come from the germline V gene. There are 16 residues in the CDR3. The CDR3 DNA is TGTGCCAGCAGCTTGTGGACTAGCGGGAGCCAAGAGACCCAGTACTTC. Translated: CASSLWTSGSQETQYF. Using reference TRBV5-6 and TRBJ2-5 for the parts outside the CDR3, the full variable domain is DAGVTQSPTHLIKTRGQQVTLRCSPKSGHDTVSWYQQALGQGPQFIFQYYEEEERQRGNFPDRFSGHQFPNYSSELNVNALLLGDSALYLCASSLWTSGSQETQYFGPGTRLLVL.

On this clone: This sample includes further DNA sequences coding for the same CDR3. CDR3 region: CASSLFGDGYTF. The CDR3 DNA sequence: TGTGCCAGCAGTTTATTCGGAGATGGCTACACCTTC. The chain has TRBV27 and TRBJ1-2; D gene uncertain. V was pared by 1 base and J by 6 bases, with 6 bases between. The CDR3 totals 12 residues. CDR1 is MNHEY, CDR2 SMNVEV, per germline (reference sequence).

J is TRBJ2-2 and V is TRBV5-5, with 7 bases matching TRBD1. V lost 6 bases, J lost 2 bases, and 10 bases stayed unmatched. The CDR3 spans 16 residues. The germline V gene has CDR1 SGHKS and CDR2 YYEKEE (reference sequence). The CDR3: CASTGMTGRNTGELFF. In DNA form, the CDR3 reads TGTGCCAGCACCGGAATGACAGGGCGCAACACCGGGGAGCTGTTTTTT.

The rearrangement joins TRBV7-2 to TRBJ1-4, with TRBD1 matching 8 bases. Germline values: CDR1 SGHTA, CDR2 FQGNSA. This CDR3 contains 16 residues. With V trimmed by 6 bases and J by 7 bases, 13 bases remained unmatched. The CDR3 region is CASSFDPRGRVEKLFF. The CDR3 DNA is TGTGCCAGCAGTTTCGACCCCAGGGGGCGAGTTGAAAAACTGTTTTTT.

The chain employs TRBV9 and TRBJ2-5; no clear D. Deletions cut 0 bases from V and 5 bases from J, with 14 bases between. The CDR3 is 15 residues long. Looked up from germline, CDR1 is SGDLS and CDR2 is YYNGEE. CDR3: CASSVGPGRWETQYF. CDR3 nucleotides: TGTGCCAGCAGCGTAGGGCCCGGGCGGTGGGAGACCCAGTACTTC. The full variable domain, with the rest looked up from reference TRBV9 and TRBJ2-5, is DSGVTQTPKHLITATGQRVTLRCSPRSGDLSVYWYQQSLDQGLQFLIQYYNGEERAKGNILERFSAQQFPDLHSELNLSSLELGDSALYFCASSVGPGRWETQYFGPGTRLLVL.

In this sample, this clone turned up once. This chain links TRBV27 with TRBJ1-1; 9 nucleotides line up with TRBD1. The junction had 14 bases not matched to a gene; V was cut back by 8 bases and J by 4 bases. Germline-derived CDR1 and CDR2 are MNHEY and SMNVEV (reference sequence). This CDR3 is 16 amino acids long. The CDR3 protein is CASGPGQGYFGTEAFF. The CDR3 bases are TGTGCCAGCGGTCCGGGACAGGGCTATTTTGGCACTGAAGCTTTCTTT.

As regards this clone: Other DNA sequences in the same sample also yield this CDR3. This chain's CDR3 is CASSLAGASSYEQYF. The CDR3 DNA is TGTGCCAGCAGCTTGGCAGGGGCTTCCTCCTACGAGCAGTACTTC. The chain links TRBV7-9 to TRBJ2-7; tentative D call: TRBD1 (6 bases). Germline CDR1 SEHNR, CDR2 FQNEAQ (reference sequence). Trimming cost V 3 bases and J 0 bases, with 12 bases left between them. The CDR3 consists of 15 residues.

CDR3 coding DNA: TGTGCCAGTAGTATTATCGGGGGCCTGAGCACTGAAGCTTTCTTT. The encoded protein is CASSIIGGLSTEAFF. J is TRBJ1-1 and V is TRBV19; the D gene is possibly TRBD1 (6 bases). CDR3 length: 15 residues. With 3 bases removed from V and 4 bases from J, the gap between germline ends came to 15 bases. Germline V gene lookup returns CDR1 LNHDA and CDR2 SQIVND (reference sequence).

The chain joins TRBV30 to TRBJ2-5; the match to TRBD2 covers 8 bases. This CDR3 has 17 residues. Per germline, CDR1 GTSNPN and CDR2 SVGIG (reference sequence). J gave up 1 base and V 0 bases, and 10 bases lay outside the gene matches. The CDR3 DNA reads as TGTGCCTGGAGTGTACCACCCCCCAGCGGGGGCCAAGAGACCCAGTACTTC. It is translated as CAWSVPPPSGGQETQYF. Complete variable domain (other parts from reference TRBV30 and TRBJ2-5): SQTIHQWPATLVQPVGSPLSLECTVEGTSNPNLYWYRQAAGRGLQLLFYSVGIGQISSEVPQNLSASRPQDRQFILSSKKLLLSDSGFYLCAWSVPPPSGGQETQYFGPGTRLLVL.

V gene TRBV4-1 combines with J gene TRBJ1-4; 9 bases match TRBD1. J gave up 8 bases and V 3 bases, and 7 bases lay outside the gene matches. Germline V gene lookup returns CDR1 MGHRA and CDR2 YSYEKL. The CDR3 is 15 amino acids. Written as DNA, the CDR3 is TGCGCCAGCAGCCACCATGGACAGGGGCAGGAAAAACTGTTTTTT. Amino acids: CASSHHGQGQEKLFF.